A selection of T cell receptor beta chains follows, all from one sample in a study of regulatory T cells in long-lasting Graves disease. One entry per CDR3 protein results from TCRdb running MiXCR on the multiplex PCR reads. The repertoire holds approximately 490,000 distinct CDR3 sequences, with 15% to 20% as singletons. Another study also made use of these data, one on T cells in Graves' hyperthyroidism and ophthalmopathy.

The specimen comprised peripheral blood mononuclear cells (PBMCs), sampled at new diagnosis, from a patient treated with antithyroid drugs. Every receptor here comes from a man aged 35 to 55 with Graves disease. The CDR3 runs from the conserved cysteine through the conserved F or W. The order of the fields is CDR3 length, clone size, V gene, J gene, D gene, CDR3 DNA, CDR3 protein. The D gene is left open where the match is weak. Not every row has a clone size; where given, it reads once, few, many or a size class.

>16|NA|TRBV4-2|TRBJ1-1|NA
TGTGCCAGCAGCCAAGATCCAGTACATCGGAACACTGAAGCTTTCTTT
CASSQDPVHRNTEAFF
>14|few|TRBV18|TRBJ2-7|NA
TGTGCCAGCTCACCAGTGGAGGTGGCCTACGAGCAGTACTTC
CASSPVEVAYEQYF
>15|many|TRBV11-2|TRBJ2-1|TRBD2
TGTGCCAGCAGGGCTGCGGCGGGGGGTTACAATGAGCAGTTCTTC
CASRAAAGGYNEQFF
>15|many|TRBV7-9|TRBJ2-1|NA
TGTGCCAGCAGCCTCCCCCTAATCTCCTACAATGAGCAGTTCTTC
CASSLPLISYNEQFF
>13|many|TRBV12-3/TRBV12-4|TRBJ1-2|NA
TGTGCCAGCAGCCCGGCCAGGGCGAGAGGCTACACCTTC
CASSPARARGYTF
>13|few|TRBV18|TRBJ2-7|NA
TGTGCCAGCTCGGCGTCGGACTCCTACGAGCAGTACTTC
CASSASDSYEQYF
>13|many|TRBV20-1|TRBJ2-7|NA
TGCAGTGCTAGGCTTAGTACGGACTACGAGCAGTACTTC
CSARLSTDYEQYF
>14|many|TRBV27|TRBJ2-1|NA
TGTGCCAGCAGTTTCTTGCGCGGTTCCAATGAGCAGTTCTTC
CASSFLRGSNEQFF
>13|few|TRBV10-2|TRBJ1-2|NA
TGCGCCAGCACTACAGACACCTTCTATGGCTACACCTTC
CASTTDTFYGYTF
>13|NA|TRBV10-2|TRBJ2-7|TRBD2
TGCGCCAGCACCTCTAGCGGGAGGGGAGAGCAGTACTTC
CASTSSGRGEQYF
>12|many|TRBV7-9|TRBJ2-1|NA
TGTGCCAGCAGCATTACCCGCGAAGAGCAGTTCTTC
CASSITREEQFF
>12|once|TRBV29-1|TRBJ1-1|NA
TGCAGCGTACGGCAAATGAACACTGAAGCTTTCTTT
CSVRQMNTEAFF
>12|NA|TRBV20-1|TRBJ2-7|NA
TGCAGTGGGACTATCCAGGGGTACGAGCAGTACTTC
CSGTIQGYEQYF
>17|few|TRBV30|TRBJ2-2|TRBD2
TGTGCCTGGAGTGTAGTCTCGTCCGGGAGGAGAACCGGGGAGCTGTTTTTT
CAWSVVSSGRRTGELFF
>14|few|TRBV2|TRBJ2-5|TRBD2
TGTGCCAGCGGACGGACTAGCGGGCCAGAGACCCAGTACTTC
CASGRTSGPETQYF
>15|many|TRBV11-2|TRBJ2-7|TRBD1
TGTGCCAGCAGGACCGACAGGGGGCAGGCCTACGAGCAGTACTTC
CASRTDRGQAYEQYF
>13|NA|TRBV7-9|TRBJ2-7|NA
TGTGCCAGCAGCTTAAGCCCCTCTTCCGAGCAGTACTTC
CASSLSPSSEQYF
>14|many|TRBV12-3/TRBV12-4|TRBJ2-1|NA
TGTGCCAGCAGCCCACGCCGGGCATACAATGAGCAGTTCTTC
CASSPRRAYNEQFF
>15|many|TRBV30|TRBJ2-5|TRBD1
TGTGCCTGGAGTGATCTCAGGGGGCGCGGGGAGACCCAGTACTTC
CAWSDLRGRGETQYF
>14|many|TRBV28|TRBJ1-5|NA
TGTGCCAGCAGTACCCGGGCCCGCAATCAGCCCCAGCATTTT
CASSTRARNQPQHF
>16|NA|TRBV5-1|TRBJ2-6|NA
TGCGCCAGCAGCTCCATAACAGGGCCTGGGGCCAACGTCCTGACTTTC
CASSSITGPGANVLTF
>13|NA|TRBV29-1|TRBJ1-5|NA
TGCAGTGCGGGGCAGGGATTCAATCAGCCCCAGCATTTT
CSAGQGFNQPQHF
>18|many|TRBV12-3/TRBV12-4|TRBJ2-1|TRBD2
TGTGCCAGCAGTTTATCGACTAGCGGGAGCAGCTCCTACAATGAGCAGTTCTTC
CASSLSTSGSSSYNEQFF
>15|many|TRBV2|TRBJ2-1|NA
TGTGCCAGCAAGCCAGGGCGCCTCTCCTACAATGAGCAGTTCTTC
CASKPGRLSYNEQFF
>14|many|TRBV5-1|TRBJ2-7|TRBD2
TGCGCCAGCAGCGCTGGACTAGCGAACTACGAGCAGTACTTC
CASSAGLANYEQYF
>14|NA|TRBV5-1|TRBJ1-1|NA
TGCGCCAGCAGCTTGGCTGGGTCGGGCACTGAAGCTTTCTTT
CASSLAGSGTEAFF
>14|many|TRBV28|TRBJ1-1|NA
TGTGCCAGCAGCCCCGGAGGTCGGGACACTGAAGCTTTCTTT
CASSPGGRDTEAFF
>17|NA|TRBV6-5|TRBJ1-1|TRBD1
TGTGCCAGCAGTTACAGGACAGGAGGAGTCATGAACACTGAAGCTTTCTTT
CASSYRTGGVMNTEAFF
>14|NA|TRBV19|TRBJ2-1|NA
TGTGCCAGTAGTAACCCGGACCTCTACAATGAGCAGTTCTTC
CASSNPDLYNEQFF
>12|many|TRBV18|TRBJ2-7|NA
TGTGCCAGCTCACCTGCCGGGAACGAGCAGTACTTC
CASSPAGNEQYF
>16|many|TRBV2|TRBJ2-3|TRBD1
TGTGCCAGCCTCCGGGACAGTGGATATAGCACAGATACGCAGTATTTT
CASLRDSGYSTDTQYF
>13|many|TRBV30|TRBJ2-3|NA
TGTGCCTGGAGTGTAAGGTCGAAGGATACGCAGTATTTT
CAWSVRSKDTQYF
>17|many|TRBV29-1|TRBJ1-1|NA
TGCAGCGTTGAAGATACCCAGGGCCTCGTCATGAACACTGAAGCTTTCTTT
CSVEDTQGLVMNTEAFF
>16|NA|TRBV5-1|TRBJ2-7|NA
TGCGCCAGCAGCTTGGGGTTTAGCGCCAGCTCCTACGAGCAGTACTTC
CASSLGFSASSYEQYF
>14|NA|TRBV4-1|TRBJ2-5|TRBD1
TGCGCCAGCAGCCAAGAGGGGACAGTAGAGACCCAGTACTTC
CASSQEGTVETQYF
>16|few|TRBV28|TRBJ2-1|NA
TGTGCCACCGCGTGGATACAGGGTGAGAAATCCAATGAGCAGTTCTTC
CATAWIQGEKSNEQFF
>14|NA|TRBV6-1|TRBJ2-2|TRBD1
TGTGCCAGCAACCGGGACAGGGCAAACGGGGAGCTGTTTTTT
CASNRDRANGELFF
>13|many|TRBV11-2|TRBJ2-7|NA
TGTGCCAGCAGCTTAATTAGCGCAACGGAGCAGTACTTC
CASSLISATEQYF